Each of the 27 T cell receptor beta chains below was sequenced from the same sample in a study of T-cell reconstitution after alpha-beta-depleted transplantation in children. Unique molecular identifiers were used to barcode this TCRbeta library. MiXCR, applied by TCRdb to the PCR reads, yields one record per CDR3 protein. This table holds fewer than 1 million distinct CDR3 sequences, 16% found once. The material sequenced was PBMCs, mostly from graft donor cells, taken 360 days after TCRalphabeta/CD19-depleted stem cell transplant. These receptors all stem from a male patient under 18 who had a stem cell transplant for acute lymphoblastic leukemia, so the T cells may come from the graft donor.

The chain is built from TRBV9 and TRBJ2-2, with 11 bases that match TRBD2. The germline gives CDR1 SGDLS, CDR2 YYNGEE. The CDR3 extends over 17 amino acids. After removal of 3 bases from V and 2 bases from J, the junction contained 6 bases not matched to a gene. The CDR3 nucleotides read TGTGCCAGCAGCGACGTAGCGGGAGGGCACAACACCGGGGAGCTGTTTTTT. Translated, it gives CASSDVAGGHNTGELFF. The variable domain in full, completed from reference TRBV9 and TRBJ2-2, reads DSGVTQTPKHLITATGQRVTLRCSPRSGDLSVYWYQQSLDQGLQFLIQYYNGEERAKGNILERFSAQQFPDLHSELNLSSLELGDSALYFCASSDVAGGHNTGELFFGEGSRLTVL.

The chain employs TRBV20-1 and TRBJ1-5, with D possibly matching TRBD1 (5 bases). The germline V gene has CDR1 DFQATT and CDR2 SNEGSKA (reference sequence). Between the trimmed V and J ends, which lost 5 bases and 1 base, there was a span of 12 bases. This CDR3 contains 14 residues. The CDR3 is CSARQTSSNQPQHF. In DNA form, the CDR3 reads TGCAGTGCTCGACAGACATCCAGCAATCAGCCCCAGCATTTT.

The chain carries TRBV24-1 and TRBJ1-5, with D possibly TRBD1 on 5 matching bases. CDR1 is KGHDR and CDR2 is SFDVKD in the germline V gene. CDR3 length: 16 amino acids. V was pared by 0 bases and J by 8 bases, with 16 bases between. CDR3 sequence (DNA): TGTGCCACCAGTGATTTGGGGGCAGGCCGTAGAAAGCCCCAGCATTTT. It encodes CATSDLGAGRRKPQHF.

This clonotype was recorded at least ten times. V is TRBV5-1 and J is TRBJ2-1; TRBD2 is a possible D gene (6 bases). The CDR3 totals 16 residues. V shed 4 bases and J shed 9 bases, with 23 bases lying between them. Germline V gene data show CDR1 as SGHRS and CDR2 as YFSETQ. The CDR3 here is CASSARTILVYGEQFF. Written as DNA, the CDR3 is TGCGCCAGCAGCGCCAGGACTATCCTAGTATACGGTGAGCAGTTCTTC.

Only one count was recorded for this clonotype. V usage is TRBV7-2 and J usage is TRBJ1-1, with 10 nucleotides matching TRBD1. V was clipped by 3 bases and J by 3 bases; unmatched bases: 7. Germline V CDR1 and CDR2: SGHTA, FQGNSA. There are 16 residues in the CDR3. In DNA form, the CDR3 reads TGTGCCAGCAGCTTTCGACAGGGGGCAGTGGACACTGAAGCTTTCTTT. It yields the protein CASSFRQGAVDTEAFF.

The chain combines TRBV13 with TRBJ2-7, with D unresolved. V was trimmed by 0 bases and J by 2 bases, leaving 5 bases between them. Germline V gene data show CDR1 as PRHDT and CDR2 as FYEKMQ (reference sequence). CDR3 size: 13 residues. The CDR3 nucleotides are TGTGCCAGCAGCTTAGGGAATGCCTACGAGCAGTACTTC. Translation gives CASSLGNAYEQYF.

This chain uses TRBV7-8 with TRBJ2-5, with TRBD2 as a possible D gene (6 bases). The CDR3 has 14 amino acids. V was pared by 5 bases and J by 4 bases, with 14 bases between. Germline V gene data show CDR1 as SGHVS and CDR2 as FQNEAQ. CDR3 in DNA: TGTGCCAGCAGCCAAACTGGAGGGTTAGAGACCCAGTACTTC. Residues: CASSQTGGLETQYF. Based on the CDR3 plus reference TRBV7-8 and TRBJ2-5, the full variable domain is GAGVSQSPRYKVAKRGQDVALRCDPISGHVSLFWYQQALGQGPEFLTYFQNEAQLDKSGLPSDRFFAERPEGSVSTLKIQRTQQEDSAVYLCASSQTGGLETQYFGPGTRLLVL.

Concerning this clonotype itself: Germline is not matched at one junction end, which may reflect a read error. This chain connects TRBV5-1 to TRBJ1-4; D unclear. CDR1 and CDR2 (germline): SGHRS, YFSETQ. The CDR3 totals 14 residues. CDR3 residues: CASSLEGTNEKLFF. The CDR3 DNA sequence: TGTGCCAGCAGTTTAGAGGGTACTAATGAAAAACTGTTTTTT.

This rearrangement joins TRBV4-1 to TRBJ2-7, with D perhaps matching TRBD2 (6 bases). This CDR3 has 16 residues. Trimming pared 0 bases from V and 3 bases from J, leaving 15 bases between. Germline V gene lookup returns CDR1 MGHRA and CDR2 YSYEKL. DNA of the CDR3: TGCGCCAGCAGCCAAGATGGAACTAGCCCTTACTACGAGCAGTACTTC. It codes for CASSQDGTSPYYEQYF.

This clonotype was detected only a few times. The genes are TRBV3-1 and TRBJ2-1; no reliable D call. CDR3 length: 15 amino acids. V lost 7 bases to trimming and J lost 5 bases, with 18 bases between them. Germline CDR1 reads LGHDT; CDR2 reads YNNKEL (reference sequence). CDR3 region: CASTLVYGANNEQFF. In DNA form, the CDR3 reads TGTGCCAGCACCCTAGTTTATGGAGCTAACAATGAGCAGTTCTTC.

This clonotype has just a few counts. This chain links TRBV29-1 with TRBJ2-2; D perhaps matches TRBD1 (6 bases). Germline CDR1 SQVTM, CDR2 ANQGSEA. Trimming pared 5 bases from V and 2 bases from J, leaving 18 bases between. The CDR3 spans 16 residues. This chain's CDR3 is CSVSIIQGINTGELFF. In DNA form, the CDR3 reads TGCAGCGTTAGTATCATTCAGGGGATCAACACCGGGGAGCTGTTTTTT.

V gene TRBV13 combines with J gene TRBJ2-1; 10 positions match TRBD1. CDR1 is PRHDT, CDR2 FYEKMQ, per germline (reference sequence). Germline trimming cut 4 bases from V and 7 bases from J; bases unmatched to any gene: 7. The CDR3 contains 15 residues. In DNA form, the CDR3 reads TGTGCCAGCAGCTACCGGGACAGGGGTGGGAATGAGCAGTTCTTC. Protein: CASSYRDRGGNEQFF. Drawing the rest from reference TRBV13 and TRBJ2-1, the complete variable domain is AAGVIQSPRHLIKEKRETATLKCYPIPRHDTVYWYQQGPGQDPQFLISFYEKMQSDKGSIPDRFSAQQFSDYHSELNMSSLELGDSALYFCASSYRDRGGNEQFFGPGTRLTVL.

This chain connects TRBV4-1 to TRBJ2-7; possibly TRBD1 or TRBD2 for D (5 bases each). Trimming shortened V by 7 bases and J by 2 bases, and 15 bases separated the two germline ends. The V gene's germline CDR1 is MGHRA and CDR2 YSYEKL. The CDR3 loop spans 14 amino acids. The CDR3 DNA reads TGCGCCAGCAAGGCGACAGCGGTGGCCTACGAGCAGTACTTC. It encodes CASKATAVAYEQYF.

The chain is built from TRBV29-1 and TRBJ2-1, with 14 positions matching TRBD2. The CDR3 contains 15 residues. V shed 6 bases and J 6 bases; nucleotides not matched to a gene: 7. Germline-derived CDR1 and CDR2 are SQVTM and ANQGSEA. The CDR3, as DNA: TGCAGCGTGGCCGGGACTAGCGGGAGATCCAATGAGCAGTTCTTC. Its translation: CSVAGTSGRSNEQFF.

This sequence joins TRBV27 and TRBJ2-3; 9 bases agree with TRBD2. The CDR3 consists of 17 residues. After removal of 5 bases from V and 3 bases from J, the junction contained 12 bases not matched to a gene. Germline V gene sequence: CDR1 MNHEY, CDR2 SMNVEV (reference sequence). CDR3 protein: CASSNSYSGSRTDTQYF. The DNA of the CDR3 is TGTGCCAGCAGTAACTCTTATAGCGGGAGTAGAACAGATACGCAGTATTTT.

The V gene is TRBV4-1, the J gene TRBJ2-1; TRBD2 agrees at 7 bases. After removal of 2 bases from V and 3 bases from J, the junction contained 4 bases not matched to a gene. The CDR3 consists of 15 residues. Germline lookup yields CDR1 MGHRA and CDR2 YSYEKL. The CDR3 protein is CASSQLGLGYNEQFF. Here the CDR3 DNA reads TGCGCCAGCAGCCAACTTGGACTAGGCTACAATGAGCAGTTCTTC.

This clonotype was counted between two and nine times. The gene calls are TRBV20-1 and TRBJ1-5; D is ambiguous. This CDR3 is built from 14 residues. CDR1 is DFQATT, CDR2 SNEGSKA, per germline (reference sequence). Trimming took off 4 bases at V and 2 bases at J, with 12 bases between the two ends. This CDR3 reads CSAKARMGNQPQHF. In DNA form, the CDR3 reads TGCAGTGCTAAAGCCAGAATGGGCAATCAGCCCCAGCATTTT.

This clonotype was seen only a few times. V gene TRBV27 combines with J gene TRBJ1-1; 9 nucleotides align to TRBD1. CDR1 and CDR2 from the germline V gene are MNHEY and SMNVEV (reference sequence). J was trimmed by 4 bases and V by 5 bases; bases with no gene match: 8. This CDR3 is 15 amino acids long. As DNA, the CDR3 is TGTGCCAGCAGTCCGGGACAGGGAGCGGCCACTGAAGCTTTCTTT. This gives the protein CASSPGQGAATEAFF.

This clonotype was counted between two and nine times. This sequence joins TRBV11-3 and TRBJ2-1; the match to TRBD2 covers 14 bases. This CDR3 is built from 18 residues. Germline CDR1 is SGHNT and CDR2 is YENEEA. J gave up 4 bases and V 1 base, and 6 bases lay outside the gene matches. CDR3 sequence: CASSLGTSGGMSYNEQFF. The CDR3, as DNA: TGTGCCAGCAGCTTAGGGACTAGCGGGGGGATGTCATACAATGAGCAGTTCTTC.

The V and J genes are TRBV29-1 and TRBJ2-2, with D perhaps matching TRBD2 (5 bases). Trimming shortened V by 3 bases and J by 3 bases, and 14 bases separated the two germline ends. CDR1 and CDR2 from the germline V gene are SQVTM and ANQGSEA. This CDR3 has 15 amino acids. The CDR3 reads CSVERLSGDTGELFF. In DNA, the CDR3 is TGCAGCGTTGAGAGGCTGAGCGGAGACACCGGGGAGCTGTTTTTT.

The chain joins TRBV12-3 or TRBV12-4 to TRBJ2-7; 14 positions match TRBD2. The CDR3 runs 18 residues. With 2 bases clipped from V and 3 bases from J, the junction kept 9 bases outside the gene matches. CDR3 in DNA: TGTGCCAGCAGTTTAAGTCGGGTGGGGACTAGCGGGAGCTACGAGCAGTACTTC. Amino acid sequence: CASSLSRVGTSGSYEQYF.

This rearrangement joins TRBV7-8 to TRBJ1-2; D not resolved. The CDR3 consists of 17 residues. V dropped 5 bases and J dropped 8 bases, with 27 bases sitting between them. CDR1 and CDR2 from the germline V gene are SGHVS and FQNEAQ. The CDR3 DNA sequence: TGTGCCAGCAGCCTGACCCCAAATACCCGTCAGCTTAACGGCTACACCTTC. Residues: CASSLTPNTRQLNGYTF.

This clonotype was detected only a few times. The chain carries TRBV6-5 and TRBJ2-5; 11 nucleotides align to TRBD1. The CDR3 extends over 18 amino acids. Germline CDR1 and CDR2: MNHEY and SVGAGI. V gave up 0 bases and J gave up 4 bases; unmatched junction bases: 10. CDR3 coding DNA: TGTGCCAGCAGTTACTCGACGGGACAGGGGGTTTTTGGAGAGACCCAGTACTTC. Its protein is CASSYSTGQGVFGETQYF.

This clonotype came up many times. The rearrangement uses TRBV15 and TRBJ2-1; the D call may be TRBD1 or TRBD2 (6 bases each). Germline lookup yields CDR1 LNHNV and CDR2 YYDKDF (reference sequence). The CDR3 is 14 residues long. V was shortened by 8 bases and J by 0 bases, with 11 bases between the two germline ends. CDR3 bases: TGTGCCACCTCTCGGGGGCACTCCTACAATGAGCAGTTCTTC. It specifies CATSRGHSYNEQFF.

This clonotype was seen a handful of times. The rearrangement joins TRBV7-9 to TRBJ2-7, with a weak D call TRBD2 (5 bases). The germline V gene has CDR1 SEHNR and CDR2 FQNEAQ (reference sequence). V lost 8 bases and J 3 bases, leaving 23 bases between the germline ends. CDR3 length: 16 residues. The CDR3 loop is CASFPRGPLSFYEQYF. Written as DNA, the CDR3 is TGTGCCAGCTTCCCCCGCGGGCCCCTATCCTTCTACGAGCAGTACTTC.

This clonotype was picked up a small number of times. This chain connects TRBV7-9 to TRBJ2-3; possibly TRBD2 for D (6 bases). V was clipped by 11 bases and J by 2 bases, with 14 bases between them. Germline values: CDR1 SEHNR, CDR2 FQNEAQ (reference sequence). The CDR3 consists of 13 residues. The CDR3 sequence is CALRREFTDTQYF. DNA for the CDR3: TGTGCCCTACGGCGGGAATTCACAGATACGCAGTATTTT.

This clonotype has only a few counts. The V call is TRBV12-3 or TRBV12-4, the J call TRBJ2-7, with 7 bases that match TRBD2. Germline trimming cut 6 bases from V and 4 bases from J; bases unmatched to any gene: 12. This CDR3 is 15 amino acids long. The DNA of the CDR3 is TGTGCCAGCAGCCCTAATTTTGCGGGAGCTTACGAGCAGTACTTC. It is translated as CASSPNFAGAYEQYF.